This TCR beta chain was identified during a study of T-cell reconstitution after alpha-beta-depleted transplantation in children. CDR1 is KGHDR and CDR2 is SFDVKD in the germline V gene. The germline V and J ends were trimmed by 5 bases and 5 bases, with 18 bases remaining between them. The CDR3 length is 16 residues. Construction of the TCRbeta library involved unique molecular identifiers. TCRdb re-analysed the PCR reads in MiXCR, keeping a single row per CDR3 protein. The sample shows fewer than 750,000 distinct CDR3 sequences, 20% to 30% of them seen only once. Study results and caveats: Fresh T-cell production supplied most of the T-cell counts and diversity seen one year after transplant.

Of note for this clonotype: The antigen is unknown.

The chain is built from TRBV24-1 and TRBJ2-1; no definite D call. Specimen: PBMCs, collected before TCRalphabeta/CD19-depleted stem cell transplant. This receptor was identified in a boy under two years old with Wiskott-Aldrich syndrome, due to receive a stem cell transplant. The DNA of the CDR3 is TGTGCCACCAGTGTGTCCGGTCGGGTCAGTGACAATGAGCAGTTCTTC. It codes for CATSVSGRVSDNEQFF.